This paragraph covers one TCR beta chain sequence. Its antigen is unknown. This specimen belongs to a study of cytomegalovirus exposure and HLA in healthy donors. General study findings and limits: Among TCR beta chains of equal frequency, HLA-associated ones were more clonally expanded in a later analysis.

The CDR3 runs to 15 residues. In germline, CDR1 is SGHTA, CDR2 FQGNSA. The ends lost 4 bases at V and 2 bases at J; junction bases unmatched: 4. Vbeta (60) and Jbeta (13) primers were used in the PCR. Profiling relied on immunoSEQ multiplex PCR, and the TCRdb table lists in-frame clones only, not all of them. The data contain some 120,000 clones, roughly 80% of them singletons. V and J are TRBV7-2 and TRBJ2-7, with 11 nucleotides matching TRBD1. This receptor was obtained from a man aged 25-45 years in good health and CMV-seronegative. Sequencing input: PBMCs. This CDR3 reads CASSSPGQGAYEQYF. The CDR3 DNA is TGTGCCAGCAGCTCTCCGGGACAGGGGGCCTACGAGCAGTACTTC.